This TCR beta chain was recorded in a study of blood T cell repertoires in COVID-19. Across the study: Acute-phase and convalescent COVID-19 samples originated in the United States, Italy and Spain.

How the authors handled the data: Scientists estimated how many nucleated cells there were by amplifying reference gene primers. Libraries were prepared by immunoSEQ multiplex PCR; TCRdb keeps only in-frame clonotypes and omits some of them. That table is the source of V, J and clone size, and D and trimming were worked out from the DNA. The sample has roughly 150,000 clones, approximately 88% seen once. V was clipped by 7 bases and J by 2 bases, with 15 bases between them. From germline, CDR1 is MNHNY and CDR2 SVGAGI (reference sequence). The CDR3 is 16 residues long. The TCR was taken from a man aged 60 to 75 with acute or convalescent COVID-19. The chain combines TRBV6-6 with TRBJ1-6; tentative D call: TRBD1 (6 bases). The sequenced material came from peripheral blood. The CDR3 reads CASTNLQGAYNSPLHF. CDR3 nucleotides: TGTGCCAGCACAAATTTACAGGGAGCCTATAATTCACCCCTCCACTTT.